Presented here are 29 T cell receptor beta chains from one specimen sequenced in a study of cytomegalovirus exposure and HLA in healthy donors. This table comes from immunoSEQ multiplex PCR, and its TCRdb copy is limited to in-frame clones, with some not included. The table has some 64,000 clones, around 97% seen once; the top ten hold 1.5% to 2%. Sequencing was performed on PBMCs. The source of these receptors is a woman between 18 and 29 years old in good health and CMV-seropositive.

The chain uses TRBV7-3 and TRBJ2-1; no firm D call. Deletions cut 4 bases from V and 0 bases from J, with 25 bases between. The CDR3 is 20 amino acids. From germline, CDR1 is SGHTA and CDR2 FQGTGA. CDR3 sequence: CASSSASVARRTNSYNEQFF. The CDR3 nucleotides are TGTGCCAGCAGCTCCGCGTCAGTAGCTAGGCGAACCAACTCCTACAATGAGCAGTTCTTC.

The chain joins TRBV28 to TRBJ1-4, with a tentative D call TRBD1 (6 bases). Germline V gene lookup returns CDR1 MDHEN and CDR2 SYDVKM. The V and J ends lost 4 bases and 6 bases respectively, with 12 bases between them. This CDR3 has 14 residues. The DNA for the CDR3 is TGTGCCAGCAGTTGGTCGGCAGGGGATGAAAAACTGTTTTTT. It specifies CASSWSAGDEKLFF.

The V gene is TRBV30, the J gene TRBJ1-1; TRBD1 is a possible D gene (6 bases). CDR3 length: 14 residues. V dropped 3 bases and J dropped 0 bases, with 11 bases sitting between them. CDR1 and CDR2 (germline): GTSNPN, SVGIG (reference sequence). CDR3 sequence: CAWRGDTMNTEAFF. The DNA of the CDR3 is TGTGCCTGGAGGGGGGACACCATGAACACTGAAGCTTTCTTT.

The CDR3 DNA reads as TGTGCCAGCAGCTCCGGGACTAGTCTTGAGCAGTACTTC. Its translation is CASSSGTSLEQYF. The chain combines TRBV9 with TRBJ2-7, with 8 bases that match TRBD2. Germline V gene data show CDR1 as SGDLS and CDR2 as YYNGEE. V was pared by 4 bases and J by 7 bases, with 7 bases of the junction left unmatched. This CDR3 has 13 amino acids.

V and J are TRBV2 and TRBJ2-1; 8 nucleotides agree with TRBD2. This CDR3 region has 14 residues. The germline V gene encodes CDR1 SNHLY and CDR2 FYNNEI. The V and J ends lost 3 bases and 6 bases, in that order; junction bases with no gene match: 4. The CDR3 loop is CASSEQAGVNEQFF. In DNA form, the CDR3 reads TGTGCCAGCAGTGAGCAAGCGGGAGTCAATGAGCAGTTCTTC.

The chain joins TRBV19 to TRBJ2-3, with TRBD2 matching 9 bases. Trimming removed 8 bases from V and 1 base from J; junction bases left unmatched: 10. The CDR3 consists of 16 residues. CDR1 is LNHDA, CDR2 SQIVND, per germline (reference sequence). CDR3 in DNA: TGTGCCAGTTCTTCCCTGGCGGGAGGGCGCACAGATACGCAGTATTTT. The encoded protein is CASSSLAGGRTDTQYF.

This chain links TRBV21-1 with TRBJ2-2; TRBD2 reflects the table's D call only, with no check against the DNA. TRBV21-1 is classified as a pseudogene. The CDR3 runs 15 residues. The chain's CDR3 is CASSKAVRGSGELFF. The CDR3 bases are TGTGCCAGCAGCAAAGCGGTTAGAGGGAGTGGGGAGCTGTTTTTT.

The chain carries TRBV28 and TRBJ1-1; D is unclear. Germline V gene sequence: CDR1 MDHEN, CDR2 SYDVKM. The CDR3 totals 13 residues. Trimming removed 5 bases from V and 4 bases from J, with 11 bases in between. CDR3 loop: CASSPHNPTEAFF. The CDR3 DNA sequence: TGTGCCAGCAGTCCGCACAACCCCACTGAAGCTTTCTTT.

The V call is TRBV15, the J call TRBJ2-7, with 11 bases aligning to TRBD1. This CDR3 comprises 15 residues. Trimming took 3 bases from V and 2 from J; bases not matched to a gene: 3. CDR1 is LNHNV, CDR2 YYDKDF, per germline (reference sequence). CDR3 residues: CATSRGQGGTYEQYF. The CDR3 DNA sequence: TGTGCCACCAGCAGGGGACAGGGGGGAACCTACGAGCAGTACTTC.

The V gene is TRBV10-2, the J gene TRBJ2-3; TRBD2 agrees at 11 bases. The trim removed 6 bases at V and 2 bases at J, leaving 13 bases unmatched. The CDR3 extends over 18 amino acids. Germline V gene lookup returns CDR1 WSHSY and CDR2 SAAADI. The chain's CDR3 is CASSDPLLAGGPTDTQYF. CDR3 nucleotides: TGCGCCAGCAGCGACCCCCTATTAGCGGGAGGGCCCACAGATACGCAGTATTTT.

The chain recombines TRBV6-6 with TRBJ1-6; 9 bases are shared with TRBD1. With V trimmed by 2 bases and J by 7 bases, 3 bases remained unmatched. Germline lookup yields CDR1 MNHNY and CDR2 SVGAGI (reference sequence). This CDR3 contains 15 residues. The CDR3 bases are TGTGCCAGCAGTTACGGGACAGGGCCCAATTCACCCCTCCACTTT. It specifies CASSYGTGPNSPLHF.

The chain carries TRBV15 and TRBJ2-1; perhaps TRBD2 as D (5 bases). V shed 0 bases and J shed 10 bases, with 13 bases lying between them. Germline CDR1 is LNHNV and CDR2 is YYDKDF (reference sequence). The CDR3 covers 14 residues. For the CDR3, the DNA is TGTGCCACCAGCAGAGATACCCTAGCCGGAGAGCAGTTCTTC. Its protein is CATSRDTLAGEQFF.

The V call is TRBV11-2, the J call TRBJ1-1; 9 bases fit TRBD1. The ends lost 10 bases at V and 11 bases at J; junction bases unmatched: 11. The germline V gene encodes CDR1 SGHAT and CDR2 FQNNGV. The CDR3 is made up of 12 amino acids. The CDR3 bases are TGTGCCACCAAAGGAACAGGGGGCGGCGCTTTCTTT. It translates to CATKGTGGGAFF.

The CDR3 loop is CASSSLSRAYEQYF. CDR3 bases: TGTGCCAGCAGCTCCCTCTCGCGGGCCTACGAGCAGTACTTC. This sequence joins TRBV27 and TRBJ2-7; the D gene is possibly TRBD2 (5 bases). This CDR3 region has 14 residues. V lost 6 bases, J lost 2 bases, and 14 bases lay in between. Germline CDR1 and CDR2: MNHEY and SMNVEV (reference sequence).

This rearrangement joins TRBV5-6 to TRBJ1-4; 9 bases agree with TRBD1. Germline CDR1 is SGHDT and CDR2 is YYEEEE. Trimming at V came to 0 bases and at J to 8 bases, leaving 5 bases not matched to a gene. There are 15 residues in the CDR3. CDR3 sequence: CASSLAGTGSEKLFF. The CDR3 DNA reads TGTGCCAGCAGCTTGGCCGGGACAGGGTCCGAAAAACTGTTTTTT.

The chain links TRBV6-1 to TRBJ1-5; possible D gene TRBD1, 6 bases. Trimming removed 5 bases at V and 7 bases at J, with 12 bases between. CDR3 length equals 13 residues. CDR1 and CDR2 from the germline V gene are MNHNS and SASEGT. CDR3 residues: CASSSPGHQPQHF. The CDR3 DNA reads TGTGCCAGCAGTTCACCGGGACACCAGCCCCAGCATTTT.

This clone was seen a single time. This chain uses TRBV18 with TRBJ2-7; 9 bases align to TRBD1. The V segment lost 6 bases and the J segment 1 base; nucleotides outside the gene matches: 4. Germline V gene lookup returns CDR1 KGHSH and CDR2 LQKENI. The CDR3 is 14 amino acids. The CDR3: CASSQDRGSYEQYF. In nucleotides, the CDR3 is TGTGCCAGCTCCCAGGACAGGGGTTCCTACGAGCAGTACTTC.

The CDR3 coding sequence is TGTGCCAGCTCACCTTCGCTGGGGGCTCCCTACAATGAGCAGTTCTTC. Translation: CASSPSLGAPYNEQFF. V usage is TRBV18 and J usage is TRBJ2-1; D perhaps matches TRBD1 (6 bases). The germline CDR1 and CDR2 sequences are KGHSH and LQKENI. The CDR3 contains 16 residues. V lost 3 bases, J lost 2 bases, and 14 bases lay in between.

V and J are TRBV11-2 and TRBJ2-1, with 7 bases matching TRBD2. There are 16 residues in the CDR3. The germline V gene has CDR1 SGHAT and CDR2 FQNNGV. V was pared by 5 bases and J by 2 bases, with 9 bases of the junction left unmatched. CDR3 sequence: CASSPASGKAYNEQFF. As DNA, the CDR3 is TGTGCCAGCAGCCCGGCCAGCGGGAAGGCCTACAATGAGCAGTTCTTC.

CDR3 sequence: CASSEAGGPYEQYF. The CDR3 nucleotides are TGTGCCAGCAGTGAGGCGGGAGGGCCCTACGAGCAGTACTTC. The V gene is TRBV6-1, the J gene TRBJ2-7; 9 positions match TRBD2. The trim removed 3 bases at V and 2 bases at J, leaving 2 bases unmatched. CDR3 size: 14 residues. The V gene's germline CDR1 is MNHNS and CDR2 SASEGT.

The J gene is TRBJ2-7, the V gene TRBV28; perhaps TRBD1 as D (6 bases). Germline V gives CDR1 MDHEN, CDR2 SYDVKM. This CDR3 region has 14 residues. Trimming took 7 bases from V and 1 from J, leaving 14 bases between them. DNA of the CDR3: TGTGCCAGCAATTACTTACAGGGATCCTACGAGCAGTACTTC. Its translation is CASNYLQGSYEQYF.

The rearrangement joins TRBV23-1 to TRBJ2-2; 8 bases agree with TRBD2. TRBV23-1 is labeled an ORF, and its function is uncertain. The trim removed 0 bases at V and 4 bases at J, leaving 7 bases unmatched. The CDR3 runs to 17 residues. The CDR3 here is CASSQSPQRETTGELFF. CDR3 in DNA: TGCGCCAGCAGTCAATCCCCCCAGCGGGAGACCACCGGGGAGCTGTTTTTT.

The chain recombines TRBV7-9 with TRBJ1-2; 7 bases fit TRBD1. Trimming removed 5 bases from V and 5 bases from J; junction bases left unmatched: 8. Looked up from germline, CDR1 is SEHNR and CDR2 is FQNEAQ (reference sequence). There are 14 residues in the CDR3. The CDR3 loop reads CASSAETGSYGYTF. In DNA, the CDR3 is TGTGCCAGCAGCGCGGAGACAGGGTCGTATGGCTACACCTTC.

The chain couples TRBV6-1 to TRBJ1-2; 7 bases match TRBD1. This CDR3 has 15 amino acids. The ends lost 4 bases at V and 6 bases at J; junction bases unmatched: 11. In germline, CDR1 is MNHNS, CDR2 SASEGT. The CDR3 region is CASSAGILGTDGYTF. Here the CDR3 DNA reads TGTGCCAGCAGTGCCGGAATTCTTGGGACAGATGGCTACACCTTC.

The chain joins TRBV11-2 to TRBJ2-4; no definite D call. From germline, CDR1 is SGHAT and CDR2 FQNNGV. CDR3 length: 17 amino acids. V was shortened by 2 bases and J by 0 bases, with 14 bases between the two germline ends. CDR3 residues: CASSLNEVVLAKNIQYF. In DNA, the CDR3 is TGTGCCAGCAGCTTAAATGAGGTAGTCCTAGCCAAAAACATTCAGTACTTC.

The J gene is TRBJ2-7, the V gene TRBV2; 7 nucleotides align to TRBD2. The V segment lost 4 bases and the J segment 6 bases; nucleotides outside the gene matches: 9. The CDR3 has 14 residues. The V gene's germline CDR1 is SNHLY and CDR2 FYNNEI. The CDR3 DNA reads as TGTGCCAGCAGTGTCTCGGCGGGAGTCGTCGAGCAGTACTTC. Residues: CASSVSAGVVEQYF.

The chain recombines TRBV12-1 with TRBJ2-3; the table's D call TRBD1 went unverified against the DNA. TRBV12-1 is termed a pseudogene. The CDR3 is 12 amino acids. The CDR3 is CASSPGHDTQYF. For the CDR3, the DNA is TGTGCCAGCAGCCCCGGACATGATACGCAGTATTTT.

V gene TRBV23-1 combines with J gene TRBJ2-7, with D perhaps matching TRBD1 (6 bases). TRBV23-1 is flagged as an ORF with uncertain function. V was pared by 6 bases and J by 2 bases, with 14 bases between. This CDR3 comprises 14 residues. Written as DNA, the CDR3 is TGCGCCAGCAGCCCAGGGGCAGCGCCCTACGAGCAGTACTTC. Its translation is CASSPGAAPYEQYF.

The chain joins TRBV28 to TRBJ1-1; maybe TRBD1 (6 bases). V gave up 3 bases and J gave up 6 bases, with 17 bases separating them. The CDR3 runs to 15 residues. CDR1 MDHEN and CDR2 SYDVKM come from the germline V gene. This CDR3 reads CASSFRTANGAEAFF. Written as DNA, the CDR3 is TGTGCCAGCAGTTTTAGGACAGCAAACGGTGCTGAAGCTTTCTTT.